This passage covers 13 T cell receptor beta chains from one sample sequenced in a study of T cell repertoires in cytomegalovirus infection (dated by TCRdb to about 2019). Sequencing took place on an Illumina HiSeq 1500. TCRdb's own reprocessing of the public reads used fastp at Q25 and MiXCR and kept productive beta chains. Entries are consolidated by CDR3 protein sequence, retaining the most common genes and DNA. The sample table records fewer than 550,000 distinct CDR3 sequences; more than 20% of these occur just once. Of the sample, about 13% falls within the top ten clones. The specimen was PBMCs. All receptors come from a human donor in good health (CMV status not recorded). Some clones in this sample may be carry-over from other donors' samples.

The V gene is TRBV6-2 or TRBV6-3, the J gene TRBJ2-1; 9 nucleotides agree with TRBD1. This CDR3 spans 13 amino acids. The J segment lost 7 bases and the V segment lost 4 bases, leaving 2 bases of the junction unmatched. Germline assignment: CDR1 MNHEY and CDR2 SVGEGT. The CDR3 DNA follows: TGTGCCAGCAGTTGGACAGGGGTAAATGAGCAGTTCTTC. Its protein product is CASSWTGVNEQFF.

The chain is built from TRBV7-8 and TRBJ1-5; the D is unclear. V was shortened by 1 base and J by 0 bases, with 10 bases between the two germline ends. Germline loops: CDR1 SGHVS, CDR2 FQNEAQ. This CDR3 is built from 16 residues. The CDR3: CASSLGGVYSNQPQHF. CDR3 DNA sequence: TGTGCCAGCAGCTTAGGGGGAGTATATAGCAATCAGCCCCAGCATTTT.

A single count supports this clonotype. This chain links TRBV7-2 with TRBJ2-3; possible D gene TRBD2, 6 bases. Per the germline V gene, CDR1 is SGHTA and CDR2 is FQGNSA. The CDR3 is made up of 14 amino acids. V was clipped by 3 bases and J by 0 bases, with 7 bases between them. The CDR3 reads CASSFGRSTDTQYF. The CDR3 bases are TGTGCCAGCAGCTTTGGGAGGAGCACAGATACGCAGTATTTT. Together with reference TRBV7-2 and TRBJ2-3, the CDR3 gives the full variable domain: GAGVSQSPSNKVTEKGKDVELRCDPISGHTALYWYRQSLGQGLEFLIYFQGNSAPDKSGLPSDRFSAERTGGSVSTLTIQRTQQEDSAVYLCASSFGRSTDTQYFGPGTRLTVL.

A few counts support this clonotype. The chain has TRBV20-1 and TRBJ2-5, with D uncertain. Trimming removed 5 bases at V and 3 bases at J, with 10 bases between. The CDR3 is 12 amino acids. Germline-derived CDR1 and CDR2 are DFQATT and SNEGSKA (reference sequence). CDR3 sequence (DNA): TGCAGTGCTTGGACCCTAGAAGAGACCCAGTACTTC. It is translated as CSAWTLEETQYF.

A few counts support this clonotype. J is TRBJ1-1 and V is TRBV28; weak D call: TRBD1 (5 bases). The CDR3 contains 13 residues. V was shortened by 4 bases and J by 3 bases, with 9 bases between the two germline ends. Germline V CDR1 and CDR2: MDHEN, SYDVKM. The CDR3 reads CASSYKGHTEAFF. The CDR3 DNA follows: TGTGCCAGCAGTTACAAGGGACACACTGAAGCTTTCTTT.

This clonotype came up a few times. This chain links TRBV7-2 with TRBJ2-7, with 9 bases aligning to TRBD1. V was clipped by 2 bases and J by 5 bases; unmatched bases: 7. Germline CDR1 SGHTA, CDR2 FQGNSA. CDR3 size: 15 residues. For the CDR3, the DNA is TGTGCCAGCAGCTTAACCGGACAGGGGTGGGACGAGCAGTACTTC. Translated: CASSLTGQGWDEQYF.

The chain has TRBV3-1 and TRBJ2-1; the D is unclear. The CDR3 spans 13 residues. V was clipped by 0 bases and J by 14 bases, with 14 bases between them. CDR1 is LGHDT, CDR2 YNNKEL, per germline (reference sequence). This chain's CDR3 is CASSQDHGNSEFF. CDR3 coding DNA: TGTGCCAGCAGCCAAGATCATGGGAACTCGGAGTTCTTC.

The V call is TRBV6-6, the J call TRBJ2-2; 7 bases match TRBD2. The V and J ends lost 0 bases and 1 base, in that order; junction bases with no gene match: 5. Germline CDR1 is MNHNY and CDR2 is SVGAGI (reference sequence). The CDR3 totals 17 residues. The CDR3 DNA is TGTGCCAGCAGTTACTCGGTGACTAGCATGAACACCGGGGAGCTGTTTTTT. Protein: CASSYSVTSMNTGELFF.

A few counts support this clonotype. The chain has TRBV11-1 and TRBJ2-7, with D uncertain. V was trimmed by 3 bases and J by 7 bases, leaving 13 bases between them. The CDR3 contains 13 residues. CDR1 and CDR2 from the germline V gene are SGHAT and FQDESV (reference sequence). CDR3: CASSFGRAPEQYF. In nucleotides, the CDR3 is TGTGCCAGCAGCTTTGGCAGAGCCCCTGAGCAGTACTTC. The complete variable domain, with remaining parts taken from reference TRBV11-1 and TRBJ2-7, reads EAEVAQSPRYKITEKSQAVAFWCDPISGHATLYWYRQILGQGPELLVQFQDESVVDDSQLPKDRFSAERLKGVDSTLKIQPAELGDSAMYLCASSFGRAPEQYFGPGTRLTVT.

This clonotype was seen a single time. The rearrangement uses TRBV7-4 and TRBJ1-1; the D is unclear. The length of the CDR3 is 15 residues. In germline, CDR1 is SGHVT, CDR2 SQSDAQ. Trimming stripped 3 bases from V and 1 base from J, with 12 bases between. The CDR3 protein is CASSFDLFSNTEAFF. CDR3 coding DNA: TGTGCCAGCAGCTTTGACCTTTTCTCGAACACTGAAGCTTTCTTT. The full variable domain, its missing parts supplied by reference TRBV7-4 and TRBJ1-1, is GAGVSQSPRYKVAKRGRDVALRCDSISGHVTLYWYRQTLGQGSEVLTYSQSDAQRDKSGRPSGRFSAERPERSVSTLKIQRTEQGDSAVYLCASSFDLFSNTEAFFGQGTRLTVV.

The V call is TRBV28, the J call TRBJ2-7; D is unclear. The CDR3 consists of 12 residues. Trimming pared 5 bases from V and 0 bases from J, leaving 5 bases between. Germline V gene data show CDR1 as MDHEN and CDR2 as SYDVKM. The CDR3 protein is CASSTLSYEQYF. The CDR3, as DNA: TGTGCCAGCAGTACCCTCTCCTACGAGCAGTACTTC. Together with reference TRBV28 and TRBJ2-7, the CDR3 gives the full variable domain: DVKVTQSSRYLVKRTGEKVFLECVQDMDHENMFWYRQDPGLGLRLIYFSYDVKMKEKGDIPEGYSVSREKKERFSLILESASTNQTSMYLCASSTLSYEQYFGPGTRLTVT.

The chain has TRBV12-3 or TRBV12-4 and TRBJ2-7; D is perhaps TRBD1 (6 bases). The CDR3 runs to 15 residues. The germline V and J ends were trimmed by 2 bases and 1 base, with 12 bases remaining between them. CDR3 sequence reads: CASSLKGVRSYEQYF. The CDR3 DNA follows: TGTGCCAGCAGTTTAAAGGGGGTCCGTTCCTACGAGCAGTACTTC.

This clonotype was counted many times. The chain links TRBV7-2 to TRBJ1-3; possibly TRBD1 for D (6 bases). Germline V gene data show CDR1 as SGHTA and CDR2 as FQGNSA. V lost 0 bases to trimming and J lost 2 bases, with 11 bases between them. The CDR3 sequence is 16 residues long. The CDR3 region is CASSLAQGIAGNTIYF. The CDR3 DNA is TGTGCCAGCAGCTTAGCCCAGGGGATAGCTGGAAACACCATATATTTT.